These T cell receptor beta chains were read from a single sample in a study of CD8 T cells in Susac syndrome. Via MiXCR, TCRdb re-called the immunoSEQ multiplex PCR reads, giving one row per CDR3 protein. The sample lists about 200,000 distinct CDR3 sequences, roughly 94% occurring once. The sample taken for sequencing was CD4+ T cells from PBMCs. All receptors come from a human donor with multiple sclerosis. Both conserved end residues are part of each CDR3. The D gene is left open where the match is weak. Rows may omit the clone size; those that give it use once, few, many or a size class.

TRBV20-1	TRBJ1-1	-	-	CSAEMYGNTEAFF	TGCAGTGCCGAGATGTATGGAAACACTGAAGCTTTCTTT
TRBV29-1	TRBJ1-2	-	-	CSAGRGGYGYTF	TGCAGCGCCGGACGGGGAGGCTATGGCTACACCTTC
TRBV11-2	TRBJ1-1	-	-	CASSLAAALEAFF	TGTGCCAGCAGCTTAGCAGCAGCACTCGAAGCTTTCTTT
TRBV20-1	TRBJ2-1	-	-	CSATGWDYNEQFF	TGCAGTGCTACAGGGTGGGACTACAATGAGCAGTTCTTC
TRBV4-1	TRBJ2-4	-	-	CASSQEGGVGNIQYF	TGCGCCAGCAGCCAAGAAGGAGGGGTGGGGAACATTCAGTACTTC
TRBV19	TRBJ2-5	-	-	CASSSHLAPNPETQYF	TGTGCCAGTAGTAGTCACTTGGCCCCAAATCCGGAGACCCAGTACTTC
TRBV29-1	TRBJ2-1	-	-	CSAQGTPSQQFF	TGCAGCGCCCAGGGGACACCAAGTCAGCAGTTCTTC
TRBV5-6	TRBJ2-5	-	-	CASSLSPGHGQETQYF	TGTGCCAGCAGCTTGAGCCCGGGACATGGTCAAGAGACCCAGTACTTC
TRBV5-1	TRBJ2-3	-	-	CASSLTQGPDTQYF	TGCGCCAGCAGCTTGACGCAGGGACCAGATACGCAGTATTTT
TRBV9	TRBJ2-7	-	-	CASSSASTYEQYF	TGTGCCAGCAGCTCGGCGAGCACCTACGAGCAGTACTTC
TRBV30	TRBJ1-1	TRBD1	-	CAWSMNRGETEAFF	TGTGCCTGGAGTATGAACAGGGGAGAGACTGAAGCTTTCTTT
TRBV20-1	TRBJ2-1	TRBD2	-	CSASRVAGAGNEQFF	TGCAGTGCTAGTAGGGTAGCGGGGGCTGGGAATGAGCAGTTCTTC
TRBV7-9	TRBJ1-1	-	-	CASSLAGGGYTEAFF	TGTGCCAGCAGCTTAGCTGGGGGGGGTTACACTGAAGCTTTCTTT
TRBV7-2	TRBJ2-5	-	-	CASSSMGGLETQYF	TGTGCCAGCAGCTCGATGGGGGGCCTGGAGACCCAGTACTTC
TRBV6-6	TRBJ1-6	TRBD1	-	CASSAGTEISPLHF	TGTGCCAGCAGTGCCGGGACAGAAATTTCACCCCTCCACTTT
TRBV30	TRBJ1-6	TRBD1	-	CAWSSGTGGLLGSPLHF	TGTGCCTGGAGTTCGGGGACAGGGGGCCTTTTGGGGTCACCCCTCCACTTT
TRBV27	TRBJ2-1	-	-	CASSLDPYNEQFF	TGTGCCAGCAGCCTCGACCCCTACAATGAGCAGTTCTTC
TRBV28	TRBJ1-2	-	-	CASSWGGYGYTF	TGTGCCAGCAGCTGGGGAGGCTATGGCTACACCTTC
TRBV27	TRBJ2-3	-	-	CASSSRARRGTDTQYF	TGTGCCAGCAGTTCCCGGGCTCGTCGGGGCACAGATACGCAGTATTTT
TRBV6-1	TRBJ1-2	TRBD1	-	CASSQRGDSPNYGYTF	TGTGCCAGCAGTCAGAGAGGGGACAGCCCTAACTATGGCTACACCTTC
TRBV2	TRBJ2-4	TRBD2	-	CASSGAAGELRAKNIQYF	TGTGCCAGCAGTGGGGCAGCGGGGGAACTAAGGGCCAAAAACATTCAGTACTTC
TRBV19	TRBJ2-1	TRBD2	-	CASSPSGGYYNEQFF	TGTGCCAGTAGTCCTAGCGGGGGATACTACAATGAGCAGTTCTTC
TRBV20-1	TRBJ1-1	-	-	CSARGASLEAFF	TGCAGTGCTAGAGGAGCGAGTCTAGAAGCTTTCTTT
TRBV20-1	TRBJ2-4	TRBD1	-	CSASRQGAIQYF	TGCAGTGCTAGCCGACAGGGGGCCATTCAGTACTTC
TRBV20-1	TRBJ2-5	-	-	CSAVGEKETQYF	TGCAGTGCAGTGGGGGAGAAAGAGACCCAGTACTTC
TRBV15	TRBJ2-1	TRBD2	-	CATSRDKAGASYNEQFF	TGTGCCACCAGCAGAGATAAAGCGGGGGCATCCTACAATGAGCAGTTCTTC
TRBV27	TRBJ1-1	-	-	CASSFLNTEAFF	TGTGCCAGCAGTTTTTTGAACACTGAAGCTTTCTTT
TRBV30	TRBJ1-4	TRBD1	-	CAWSAQTGGREKLFF	TGTGCCTGGAGTGCCCAGACAGGGGGAAGAGAAAAACTGTTTTTT
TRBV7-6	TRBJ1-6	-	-	CASSLQGGLGSPLHF	TGTGCCAGCAGCCTTCAAGGAGGGCTTGGATCACCCCTCCACTTT
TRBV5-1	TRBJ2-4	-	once	CASSLGGAATDIQYF	TGCGCCAGCAGCTTGGGAGGGGCGGCAACGGACATTCAGTACTTC
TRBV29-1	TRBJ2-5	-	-	CSVENTGIETQYF	TGCAGCGTTGAAAATACAGGGATCGAGACCCAGTACTTC
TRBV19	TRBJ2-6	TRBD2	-	CASTLTSGAFSGANVLTF	TGTGCCAGTACCCTAACTAGCGGGGCCTTCTCTGGGGCCAACGTCCTGACTTTC
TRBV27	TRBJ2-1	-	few	CASSTGLNEQFF	TGTGCCAGCTCCACAGGGTTGAATGAGCAGTTCTTC
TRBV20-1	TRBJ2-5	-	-	CSATQSREGNQETQYF	TGCAGTGCAACCCAATCAAGGGAAGGGAACCAAGAGACCCAGTACTTC
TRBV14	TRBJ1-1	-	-	CASSQDRGRGRGSNTEAFF	TGTGCCAGCAGCCAAGATCGCGGCCGAGGGCGCGGGTCGAACACTGAAGCTTTCTTT
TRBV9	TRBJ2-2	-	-	CASSVDGYTGELFF	TGTGCCAGCAGCGTAGACGGGTACACCGGGGAGCTGTTTTTT
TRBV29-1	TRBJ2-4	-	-	CSVDRFKTKNIQYF	TGCAGCGTCGACAGGTTTAAGACCAAAAACATTCAGTACTTC